These T cell receptor beta chains were read from a single sample in a study of naive and memory T cell subsets. TCRdb independently ran MiXCR on the UMI-ligation and nested PCR reads; one entry per CDR3 protein. The repertoire holds about 140,000 distinct CDR3 sequences, approximately 20% seen once, with around 0.63% in the top ten. Source material: naive CD8+ T cells from blood. The receptors come from a human donor in good health. Both conserved end residues are part of each CDR3. A D gene is named only where the DNA matches it firmly. The size of a clone is reported for some rows only, either as once, few or many, or as a class for expanded clones.

J: TRBJ2-1
size: many
D: TRBD1
V: TRBV20-1
DNA: TGCAGTGCAGAACCCATAGGACAGGGTACCTACAATGAGCAGTTCTTC
CDR3: CSAEPIGQGTYNEQFF

J: TRBJ2-7
size: .
D: TRBD1
V: TRBV5-6
DNA: TGTGCCAGCAGCCCCCCTGGGACAGGGGGCCACGAGCAGTACTTC
CDR3: CASSPPGTGGHEQYF

J: TRBJ2-1
size: .
D: .
V: TRBV28
DNA: TGTGCCAGCAGCCGAGTAAGGGCGGTCAATGAGCAGTTCTTC
CDR3: CASSRVRAVNEQFF

J: TRBJ2-7
size: once
D: TRBD1
V: TRBV5-4
DNA: TGTGCCAGCAGCCCCCCTCCGGGACAGGGTTATTTCCACGAGCAGTACTTC
CDR3: CASSPPPGQGYFHEQYF

J: TRBJ2-7
size: .
D: TRBD1
V: TRBV11-2
DNA: TGTGCCAGCAGCTCACGTTCTCGGACAGGGTCCTACGAGCAGTACTTC
CDR3: CASSSRSRTGSYEQYF

J: TRBJ2-2
size: few
D: .
V: TRBV9
DNA: TGTGCCAGCAGCGTCGGCGGGGAGCTGTTTTTT
CDR3: CASSVGGELFF

J: TRBJ2-3
size: few
D: .
V: TRBV5-1
DNA: TGCGCCAGCAGCTTGTGGGCCCTAGCGAGCGCAGATACGCAGTATTTT
CDR3: CASSLWALASADTQYF

J: TRBJ2-1
size: .
D: TRBD2
V: TRBV28
DNA: TGTGCCAGCAGTTTATCAGCGGGAGGGTCCTACAATGAGCAGTTCTTC
CDR3: CASSLSAGGSYNEQFF

J: TRBJ2-7
size: many
D: TRBD2
V: TRBV27
DNA: TGTGCCAGCAGTTTCGGACTAGCAGGGTCGGAGCAGTACTTC
CDR3: CASSFGLAGSEQYF

J: TRBJ2-2
size: .
D: TRBD2
V: TRBV27
DNA: TGTGCCAGCAGTTTGACTAGCGGAATCACCGGGGAGCTGTTTTTT
CDR3: CASSLTSGITGELFF

J: TRBJ2-3
size: .
D: .
V: TRBV6-5
DNA: TGTGCCAGCAGTTACGCAACCCGACCGGGGCCAGATACGCAGTATTTT
CDR3: CASSYATRPGPDTQYF

J: TRBJ2-2
size: once
D: .
V: TRBV11-2
DNA: TGTGCCAGCAGCCCCGAAAGACGGGAGCTGTTTTTT
CDR3: CASSPERRELFF

J: TRBJ1-5
size: few
D: .
V: TRBV27
DNA: TGTGCCAGCAGCCTGGGACTGGGGCAGCCCCAGCATTTT
CDR3: CASSLGLGQPQHF

J: TRBJ1-5
size: .
D: .
V: TRBV28
DNA: TGTGCCAGCAGTTTATGGGACAGTGACCCCTCGAATCAGCCCCAGCATTTT
CDR3: CASSLWDSDPSNQPQHF

J: TRBJ2-3
size: .
D: TRBD2
V: TRBV9
DNA: TGTGCCAGCAGCAGCGGGAGAATTAGCACAGATACGCAGTATTTT
CDR3: CASSSGRISTDTQYF

J: TRBJ2-1
size: .
D: TRBD2
V: TRBV28
DNA: TGTGCCAGCAGCCGCGGGGGACTAGCGGGAAGGTATGAGCAGTTCTTC
CDR3: CASSRGGLAGRYEQFF

J: TRBJ2-3
size: few
D: TRBD2
V: TRBV15
DNA: TGTGCCACCACGGGGCTAGCGGGAGGTACTAGCACAGATACGCAGTATTTT
CDR3: CATTGLAGGTSTDTQYF

J: TRBJ1-2
size: few
D: .
V: TRBV2
DNA: TGTGCCAGCAGTGAAACCCCGGTGGATGGCTACACCTTC
CDR3: CASSETPVDGYTF

J: TRBJ1-5
size: .
D: .
V: TRBV4-3
DNA: TGCGCCAGCAGCCAACTATACCGGGACAAGAATCAGCCCCAGCATTTT
CDR3: CASSQLYRDKNQPQHF

J: TRBJ1-1
size: few
D: .
V: TRBV28
DNA: TGTGCCAGCAGCCCTAGGGGGGGCAGATCGAACACTGAAGCTTTCTTT
CDR3: CASSPRGGRSNTEAFF

J: TRBJ1-2
size: .
D: .
V: TRBV14
DNA: TGTGCCAGCAGCCCCTATTCAGGACTTACGGGCTACACCTTC
CDR3: CASSPYSGLTGYTF

J: TRBJ1-4
size: .
D: .
V: TRBV6-5
DNA: TGTGCCAGCAGTTACGAGCGTGGACAGTCTCTGTTTTTT
CDR3: CASSYERGQSLFF

J: TRBJ2-6
size: few
D: TRBD1
V: TRBV12-3/TRBV12-4
DNA: TGTGCCAGCCGCGACAGGGGTGACTTCTCTGGGGCCAACGTCCTGACTTTC
CDR3: CASRDRGDFSGANVLTF

J: TRBJ2-1
size: .
D: TRBD2
V: TRBV20-1
DNA: TGCAGTGCTAGAGACTCGCGGGAGGCCTACAATGAGCAGTTCTTC
CDR3: CSARDSREAYNEQFF

J: TRBJ2-5
size: .
D: .
V: TRBV15
DNA: TGTGCCACCAGGCGTGAGCTGCTCGAAGAGACCCAGTACTTC
CDR3: CATRRELLEETQYF

J: TRBJ1-5
size: few
D: .
V: TRBV4-1
DNA: TGCGCCAGCAGCCAAGATGGGGACCCTACTCAGCCCCAGCATTTT
CDR3: CASSQDGDPTQPQHF

J: TRBJ2-7
size: few
D: TRBD2
V: TRBV28
DNA: TGTGCCAGCAGCCCAGTAGGGAGGGTCTACGAGCAGTACTTC
CDR3: CASSPVGRVYEQYF

J: TRBJ2-2
size: .
D: .
V: TRBV7-9
DNA: TGTGCCAGCAACCCCCCAGGGGGGGAGCTGTTTTTT
CDR3: CASNPPGGELFF

J: TRBJ2-2
size: many
D: .
V: TRBV29-1
DNA: TGCAGCGTCGGAGGATCCACCGGGGAGCTGTTTTTT
CDR3: CSVGGSTGELFF

J: TRBJ1-2
size: few
D: .
V: TRBV6-5
DNA: TGTGCCAGCAGTTTCCAACGTGGCGGGGGAACATTTCGGGGCCATGGCTACACCTTC
CDR3: CASSFQRGGGTFRGHGYTF

J: TRBJ2-1
size: .
D: TRBD1
V: TRBV28
DNA: TGTGCCAGCAGAACCGGGACAGCTTCCTACAATGAGCAGTTCTTC
CDR3: CASRTGTASYNEQFF

J: TRBJ2-7
size: few
D: .
V: TRBV28
DNA: TGTGCCAGCAGTTTATTGTCCTACGAGCAGTACTTC
CDR3: CASSLLSYEQYF

J: TRBJ2-1
size: .
D: TRBD2
V: TRBV15
DNA: TGTGCCACCAGCAGAATAGCGGGTAGCCTCAATGAGCAGTTCTTC
CDR3: CATSRIAGSLNEQFF

J: TRBJ2-7
size: many
D: .
V: TRBV20-1
DNA: TGCAGTGCTGGACCCTTAGCGGAACACTACGAGCAGTACTTC
CDR3: CSAGPLAEHYEQYF

J: TRBJ2-1
size: few
D: .
V: TRBV20-1
DNA: TGCAGTGCTAGATCCCTGGGGGGGGCAGGGTTCTCCTACAATGAGCAGTTCTTC
CDR3: CSARSLGGAGFSYNEQFF

J: TRBJ1-1
size: few
D: .
V: TRBV9
DNA: TGTGCCAGCAGCGTAGGAGGTGGTCAGGAGGCTTTCTTT
CDR3: CASSVGGGQEAFF

J: TRBJ2-1
size: few
D: TRBD1
V: TRBV27
DNA: TGTGCCAGCAGTCTAGGGGGCTCGACCTACAATGAGCAGTTCTTC
CDR3: CASSLGGSTYNEQFF

J: TRBJ1-1
size: few
D: .
V: TRBV9
DNA: TGTGCCAGCAGCGCCGAGGGGGGCACTGAAGCTTTCTTT
CDR3: CASSAEGGTEAFF

J: TRBJ1-1
size: few
D: .
V: TRBV28
DNA: TGTGCCAGCAGTTTCGGTGGTGCTGAAGCTTTCTTT
CDR3: CASSFGGAEAFF

J: TRBJ1-5
size: few
D: .
V: TRBV7-2
DNA: TGTGCCAGCAGCCCCGCCCGCGGCTTAAGCAATCAGCCCCAGCATTTT
CDR3: CASSPARGLSNQPQHF

J: TRBJ2-1
size: few
D: .
V: TRBV12-3/TRBV12-4
DNA: TGTGCCAGCAGTTTCGGACTCCTTAAGCAGTTCTTC
CDR3: CASSFGLLKQFF

J: TRBJ1-1
size: .
D: .
V: TRBV27
DNA: TGTGCCACCAGTTTATTCACGAACACTGAAGCTTTCTTT
CDR3: CATSLFTNTEAFF

J: TRBJ2-7
size: few
D: TRBD1
V: TRBV19
DNA: TGTGCCAGTAGTACCCACAGGACAGGGTTCTACGAGCAGTACTTC
CDR3: CASSTHRTGFYEQYF

J: TRBJ2-7
size: .
D: .
V: TRBV4-1
DNA: TGCGCCAGCAGCCAAGATCCGGGAGTCTACGAGCAGTACTTC
CDR3: CASSQDPGVYEQYF

J: TRBJ2-3
size: few
D: .
V: TRBV2
DNA: TGTGCCATCCTGAGGAGACTCGGATTAGATACGCAGTATTTT
CDR3: CAILRRLGLDTQYF

J: TRBJ2-6
size: .
D: .
V: TRBV5-6
DNA: TGTGCCAGCATCCTAGTCACATCTGGGGCCAACGTCCTGACTTTC
CDR3: CASILVTSGANVLTF

J: TRBJ2-3
size: many
D: .
V: TRBV6-2/TRBV6-3
DNA: TGTGCCAGCAGTTACCTAGGGGTCGAAGATACGCAGTATTTT
CDR3: CASSYLGVEDTQYF

J: TRBJ2-1
size: few
D: .
V: TRBV29-1
DNA: TGCAGCTTGCGCCCGAGCTCCTACAATGAGCAGTTCTTC
CDR3: CSLRPSSYNEQFF

J: TRBJ2-1
size: .
D: .
V: TRBV29-1
DNA: TGCAGCGTTGAGGCAGGGAATAACAATGAGCAGTTCTTC
CDR3: CSVEAGNNNEQFF

J: TRBJ2-1
size: few
D: TRBD2
V: TRBV28
DNA: TGTGCCAGCAGTTTACTCTTTCTGTCTACCGGGACTAGCGCGAGGGGGGCCTACAATGAGCAGTTCTTC
CDR3: CASSLLFLSTGTSARGAYNEQFF

J: TRBJ1-1
size: few
D: .
V: TRBV19
DNA: TGTGCCAGTAGTATCGCTACAGGAGCGAACACTGAAGCTTTCTTT
CDR3: CASSIATGANTEAFF

J: TRBJ2-1
size: few
D: .
V: TRBV21-1
DNA: TGTGCCAGCCTAAAGAGGCGGGGGACCCGCAATGAGCAGTTCTTC
CDR3: CASLKRRGTRNEQFF